The clone carrying this T cell receptor beta chain was detected many times. Its matching antigen is unknown. The same CDR3 also results from other DNA sequences found in this sample. This entry comes from a study of shared clonotypes between healthy human individuals. Overall study results and limits: Large depth notwithstanding, sorted-subset sequencing proved incomplete by rarefaction.

Germline CDR1 GTSNPN, CDR2 SVGIG (reference sequence). Trimming stripped 5 bases from V and 6 bases from J, with 11 bases between. The CDR3 is made up of 11 amino acids. The input for sorted-subset replicate PCRs was about 210 ng DNA, around 30,000 T cell genomes. Sequencing used immunoSEQ multiplex PCR; TCRdb keeps in-frame clones, though not all of them. The table includes about 1.1 million clones, 75% to 80% detected once. This TCR was recovered from a man aged 18 to 30 in good health. Some clones in this sample may be carry-over from other donors' samples. Material: memory CD4+ T cells from PBMCs. Subset of the sample: CD45RA-negative fraction. The V call is TRBV30, the J call TRBJ2-7; a weak D match, TRBD1 (5 bases). The CDR3: CAWSWGGEQYF. The DNA for the CDR3 is TGTGCCTGGTCTTGGGGCGGCGAGCAGTACTTC. Supplemented by reference TRBV30 and TRBJ2-7, the full variable domain reads SQTIHQWPATLVQPVGSPLSLECTVEGTSNPNLYWYRQAAGRGLQLLFYSVGIGQISSEVPQNLSASRPQDRQFILSSKKLLLSDSGFYLCAWSWGGEQYFGPGTRLTVT.